The source of this TCR beta chain is a study of immune heterogeneity within non-small cell lung tumors. In the study overall: There was 1 tumor not otherwise specified, along with over nine non-squamous carcinomas and a few squamous cell carcinomas. Study-wide findings and caveats: The study found high-frequency T-cell receptor beta clonotypes largely distinct between individual patients. Within a patient, dominant CDR3 beta clonotypes were shared across sites, though different locations had unique frequent clones.

The TCR beta CDR3 region was amplified by multiplex PCR employing 32 V and 13 J primers. TCRdb fed the multiplex PCR reads into MiXCR, producing one record per CDR3 protein. The profile shows 12,000 to 15,000 distinct CDR3 sequences, about 30% of them singletons. By share of the sample, this clonotype is medium-sized. Antigen: not known. This CDR3 is built from 11 residues. J gave up 8 bases and V 6 bases, and 2 bases lay outside the gene matches. The V gene's germline CDR1 is MNHNS and CDR2 SASEGT. The starting template was genomic DNA from bulk tumor, around 610 ng per sample. Several far-apart biopsies were taken per primary tumor during surgery. Patients had untreated, newly diagnosed non-small cell lung cancer and underwent curative surgery. The donor pool consisted of newly diagnosed non-small cell lung cancer patients who were having surgery with curative intent.

This TCR derives from a woman aged 50 to 60 with non-small cell lung cancer. V gene TRBV6-1 combines with J gene TRBJ1-1; 8 nucleotides agree with TRBD1. Sequences were obtained from lung tumor tissue. The CDR3 DNA reads TGTGCCAGCAGGGGGACAGGAGAAGCTTTCTTT. This codes for CASRGTGEAFF.